This T cell receptor (beta chain) was identified during a study of T cell responses to AZD1222 COVID-19 vaccine. Overall study context: Whether given at about 4 or about 12 weeks, second doses were pooled.

The V gene lost 4 bases and the J gene lost 4 bases, with 9 bases spanning the gap. The CDR3 extends over 13 amino acids. The germline gives CDR1 SGHRS, CDR2 YFSETQ. This clone appeared once. Its antigen is unidentified. Profiled with immunoSEQ multiplex PCR; TCRdb holds only in-frame clones, not every one. The table has approximately 180,000 clones, about 90% seen once. Study observations and caveats: Females outnumbered males among donors, who were mostly white British; clonal diversity was possibly underestimated. Sampling captured repertoires only after the peak T cell response.

Sequenced material: peripheral blood, taken on day 0 of AZD1222 vaccination. The genes are TRBV5-1 and TRBJ1-5; D is uncertain. This TCR was sampled from an adult in good health. In DNA form, the CDR3 reads TGCGCCAGCAGCCGAGCCCCGAATCAGCCCCAGCATTTT. Encoded protein: CASSRAPNQPQHF.